These T cell receptor beta chains were read from a single sample in a study of T-cell reconstitution after alpha-beta-depleted transplantation in children. TCRdb re-called the PCR reads with MiXCR, one entry per CDR3 protein. Of under 70,000 distinct CDR3 sequences detected, 9.5% to 13% appear once; the ten largest clones hold about 13%. The specimen comprised PBMCs, sampled before TCRalphabeta/CD19-depleted stem cell transplant. The receptor source for this set is a boy aged 5-17 years with acute myeloid leukemia, due to receive a stem cell transplant. The CDR3 runs from the conserved cysteine through the conserved F or W. A D gene is named only where the DNA matches it firmly.

TRBD1,TRBV20-1,CSARDLTGLANTGELFF
TRBD1,TRBV5-1,CASRATGAFGGELFF
.,TRBV11-3,CASSLVRRGYGYTF
.,TRBV6-2/TRBV6-3,CASSWVYPSENEQFF
.,TRBV20-1,CSAKGYEQFF
TRBD1,TRBV7-2,CASSLTGGARQPQHF
TRBD1,TRBV20-1,CSASDRGVAQPQHF
.,TRBV5-1,CASSGGDAMGEQYF
.,TRBV29-1,CSVVTGSGTAGEQYF
.,TRBV29-1,CSVVTGTDGYTF
.,TRBV24-1,CAIQGPLNTGELFF
.,TRBV19,CASSIKGYGQPQHF
TRBD2,TRBV5-1,CASSLGGGGPYNEQFF
.,TRBV20-1,CSAREGGSYNSPLHF
.,TRBV12-3/TRBV12-4,CASSLTQGVGLNQPQHF
TRBD2,TRBV5-1,CASSPLAGGSNEQFF
.,TRBV7-6,CASTQQETQYF
.,TRBV5-6,CASSPLTGDGYNEQFF
TRBD1,TRBV6-5,CASSYTTGNGYTF
TRBD2,TRBV3-1,CASSQGASGGLKETQYF
TRBD2,TRBV7-2,CASRQGRAYNNEQFF
TRBD2,TRBV5-6,CASSWRGLAGGRRYEQYF